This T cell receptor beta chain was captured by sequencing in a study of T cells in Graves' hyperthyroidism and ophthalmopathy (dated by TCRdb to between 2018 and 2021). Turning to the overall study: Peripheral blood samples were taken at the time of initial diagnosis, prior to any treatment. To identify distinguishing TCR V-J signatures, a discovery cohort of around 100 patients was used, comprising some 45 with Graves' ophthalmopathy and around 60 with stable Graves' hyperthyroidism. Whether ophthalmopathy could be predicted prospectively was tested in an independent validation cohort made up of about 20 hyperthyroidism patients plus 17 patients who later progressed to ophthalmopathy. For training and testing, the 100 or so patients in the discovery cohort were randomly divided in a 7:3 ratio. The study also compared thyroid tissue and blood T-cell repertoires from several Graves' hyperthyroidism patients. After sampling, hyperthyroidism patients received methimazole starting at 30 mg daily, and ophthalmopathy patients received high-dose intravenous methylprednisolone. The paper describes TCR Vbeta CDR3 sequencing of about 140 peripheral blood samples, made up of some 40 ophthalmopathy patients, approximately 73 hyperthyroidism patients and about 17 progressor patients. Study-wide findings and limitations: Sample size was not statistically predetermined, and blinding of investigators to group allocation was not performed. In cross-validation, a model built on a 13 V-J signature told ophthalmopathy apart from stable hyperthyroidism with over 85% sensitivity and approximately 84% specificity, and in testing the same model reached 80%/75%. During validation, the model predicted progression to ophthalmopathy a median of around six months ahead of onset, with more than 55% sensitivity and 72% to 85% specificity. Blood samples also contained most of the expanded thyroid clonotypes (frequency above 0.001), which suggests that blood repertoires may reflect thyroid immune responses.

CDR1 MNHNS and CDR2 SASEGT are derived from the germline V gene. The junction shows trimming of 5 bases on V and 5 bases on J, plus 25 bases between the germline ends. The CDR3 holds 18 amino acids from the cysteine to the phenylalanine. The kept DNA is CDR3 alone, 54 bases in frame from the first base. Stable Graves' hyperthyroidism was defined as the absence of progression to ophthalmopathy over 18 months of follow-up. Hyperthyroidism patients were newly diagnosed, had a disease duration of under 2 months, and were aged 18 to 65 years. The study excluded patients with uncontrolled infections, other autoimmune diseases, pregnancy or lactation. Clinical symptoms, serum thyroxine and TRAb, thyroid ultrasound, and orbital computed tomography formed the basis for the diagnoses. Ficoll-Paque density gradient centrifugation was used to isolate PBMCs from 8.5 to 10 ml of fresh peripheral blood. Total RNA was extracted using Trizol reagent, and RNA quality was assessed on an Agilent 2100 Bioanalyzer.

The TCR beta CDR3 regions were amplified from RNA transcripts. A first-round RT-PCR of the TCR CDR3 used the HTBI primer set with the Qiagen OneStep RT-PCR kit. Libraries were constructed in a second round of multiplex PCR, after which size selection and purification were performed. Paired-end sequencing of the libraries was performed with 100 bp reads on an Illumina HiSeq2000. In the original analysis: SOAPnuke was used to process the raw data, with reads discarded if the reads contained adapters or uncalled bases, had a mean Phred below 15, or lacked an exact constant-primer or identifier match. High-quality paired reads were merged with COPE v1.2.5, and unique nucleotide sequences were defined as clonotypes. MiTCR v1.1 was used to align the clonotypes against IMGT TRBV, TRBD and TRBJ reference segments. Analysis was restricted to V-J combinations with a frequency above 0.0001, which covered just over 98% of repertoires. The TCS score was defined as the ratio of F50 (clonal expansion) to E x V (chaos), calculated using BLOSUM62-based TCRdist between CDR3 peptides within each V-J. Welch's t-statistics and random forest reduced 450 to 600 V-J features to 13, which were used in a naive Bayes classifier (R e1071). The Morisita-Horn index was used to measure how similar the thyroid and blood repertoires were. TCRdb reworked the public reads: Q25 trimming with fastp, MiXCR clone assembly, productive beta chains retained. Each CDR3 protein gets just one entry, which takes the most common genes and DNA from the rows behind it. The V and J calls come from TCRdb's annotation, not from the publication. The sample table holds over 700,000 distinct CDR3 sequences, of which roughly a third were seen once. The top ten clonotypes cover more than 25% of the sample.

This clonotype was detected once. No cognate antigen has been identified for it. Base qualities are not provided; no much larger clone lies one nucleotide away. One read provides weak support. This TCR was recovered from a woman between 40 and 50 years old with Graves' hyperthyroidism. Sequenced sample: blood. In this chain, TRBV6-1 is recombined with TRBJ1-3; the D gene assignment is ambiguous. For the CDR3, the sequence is CASSYYLSPGPGRNTIYF. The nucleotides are TGTGCCAGCAGTTACTATCTCAGTCCCGGCCCCGGGCGAAACACCATATATTTT.